This T cell receptor beta chain came from a study of CD4 T cells in relation to SARS-CoV-2 and coronaviruses. Overall study: Crossreactive spike epitopes shared across donors were mapped to their HLA restriction. Overall study findings and caveats: In roughly 65% of donors, memory CD4+ clonotypes crossrecognized SARS-CoV-2 and at least one common cold coronavirus spike. SARS-CoV-2-driven expansion was significantly weaker in crossreactive than monoreactive clones. Pre-pandemic and post-infection samples never came from the same donor.

The CDR3 runs to 15 residues. Germline V gene data show CDR1 as MDHEN and CDR2 as SYDVKM. After removal of 3 bases from V and 3 bases from J, the junction contained 2 bases not matched to a gene. TCRdb keeps only in-frame clones here, not all; method: immunoSEQ multiplex PCR. The repertoire includes around 54,000 clones, about 90% of them detected once, and 0.3% to 0.5% sits in the top ten. On this clone: No antigen is known for it.

This receptor was taken from an adult with COVID-19. Sequenced: naive CD4+ T cells from PBMCs. The sample's subset: naive CD4+ T cells isolated by negative enrichment. The J gene is TRBJ2-2, the V gene TRBV28, with 9 bases identical to TRBD2. The CDR3 DNA is TGTGCCAGCAGTTTTAGCGGGGGATACACCGGGGAGCTGTTTTTT. Translating it yields CASSFSGGYTGELFF.